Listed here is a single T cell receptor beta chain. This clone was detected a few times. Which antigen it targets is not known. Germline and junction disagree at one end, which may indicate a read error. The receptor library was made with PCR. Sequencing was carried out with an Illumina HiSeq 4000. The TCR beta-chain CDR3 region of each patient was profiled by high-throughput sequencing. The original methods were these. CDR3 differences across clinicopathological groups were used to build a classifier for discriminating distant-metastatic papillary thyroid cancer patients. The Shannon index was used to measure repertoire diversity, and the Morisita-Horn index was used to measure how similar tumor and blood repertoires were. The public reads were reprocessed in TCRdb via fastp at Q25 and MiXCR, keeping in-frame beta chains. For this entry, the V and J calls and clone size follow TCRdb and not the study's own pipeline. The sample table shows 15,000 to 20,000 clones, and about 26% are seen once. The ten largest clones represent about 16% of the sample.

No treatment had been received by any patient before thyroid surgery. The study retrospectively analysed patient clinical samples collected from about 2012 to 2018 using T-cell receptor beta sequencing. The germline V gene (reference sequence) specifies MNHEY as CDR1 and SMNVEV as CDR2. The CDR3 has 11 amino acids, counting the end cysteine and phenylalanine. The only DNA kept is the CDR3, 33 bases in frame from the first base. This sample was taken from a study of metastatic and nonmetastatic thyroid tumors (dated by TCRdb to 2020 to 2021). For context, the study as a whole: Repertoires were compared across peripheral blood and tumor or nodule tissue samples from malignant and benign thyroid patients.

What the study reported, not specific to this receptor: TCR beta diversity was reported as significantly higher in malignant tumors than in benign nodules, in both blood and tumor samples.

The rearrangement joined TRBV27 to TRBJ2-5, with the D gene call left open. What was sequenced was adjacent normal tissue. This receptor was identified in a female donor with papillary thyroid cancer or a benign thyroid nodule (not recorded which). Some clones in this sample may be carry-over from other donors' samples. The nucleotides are TGTTCCAGGATTGAGGCAGAGACCCAGTACTTC. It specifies CSRIEAETQYF.